Presented here are 3 T cell receptor beta chains from one specimen sequenced in a study of shared clonotypes between healthy human individuals. Libraries were prepared by immunoSEQ multiplex PCR; TCRdb keeps only in-frame clonotypes and omits some of them. Here the sample spans 950,000 to 1,100,000 clones, around three quarters being singletons. Sequencing used memory CD4+ T cells from PBMCs. Noted subset: CD45RA-negative fraction. The receptors here all came from a young man in good health. Some clones in this sample may be carry-over from other donors' samples.

About this clone itself: Other DNA sequences in the sample encode the same CDR3. The chain uses TRBV6-6 and TRBJ1-1; tentatively, D is TRBD1 (6 bases). From germline, CDR1 is MNHNY and CDR2 SVGAGI (reference sequence). The V end was cut by 5 bases, the J end by 4 bases, with 8 bases between. The CDR3 is 12 amino acids. The CDR3 protein is CASSRGGTEAFF. The CDR3 region has the DNA TGTGCCAGCAGTCGAGGGGGCACTGAAGCTTTCTTT.

In its sample, this clone was seen once. The chain uses TRBV11-2 and TRBJ1-2, with unresolved D. V was shortened by 4 bases and J by 8 bases, with 17 bases between the two germline ends. CDR3 length: 14 amino acids. CDR1 and CDR2 (germline): SGHAT, FQNNGV. The DNA of the CDR3 is TGTGCCAGCAGCTCCCCTGGGTCCGCGGGAGGCTACACCTTC. Encoded protein: CASSSPGSAGGYTF.

This clone was seen a few times. The rearrangement joins TRBV27 to TRBJ1-3; 7 bases align to TRBD1. Germline CDR1 reads MNHEY; CDR2 reads SMNVEV (reference sequence). J lost 4 bases, V lost 2 bases, and 14 bases had no gene match. The CDR3 sequence is 18 residues long. In DNA, the CDR3 is TGTGCCAGCAGTTTAAGCCGACAGGGAGTGAGAGGGGGAAACACCATATATTTT. Its translation: CASSLSRQGVRGGNTIYF.